A single sample gave rise to the 14 T cell receptor beta chains below, sequenced in a study of tumor-infiltrating lymphocytes in primary liver carcinoma. The source material, 20-30 mg of unsorted bulk tissue, was used to co-extract RNA and DNA. From roughly 500 ng total RNA, TCR beta cDNA was generated with a primer in the constant region. For TCR beta, libraries were produced by three nested multiplex PCR rounds using slightly modified ARM-PCR. Rounds one and two of PCR, each of around 11 cycles, were primed with TRBV1-TRBV30 forward primers and a C-beta reverse primer. TCRdb recomputed calls from the multiplex PCR reads with MiXCR, one row per CDR3 protein. The table includes approximately 74,000 distinct CDR3 sequences, about 64% detected once. Sequenced sample: liver tumor tissue from sampling region 4. Subset: tumor region T4, right-lateral pole. These receptors were obtained from a woman aged 55-69 years with primary liver carcinoma and hepatitis B virus infection.

The gene calls are TRBV5-5 and TRBJ2-7, with 10 bases identical to TRBD1. The CDR3 length is 15 residues. Germline CDR1 is SGHKS and CDR2 is YYEKEE (reference sequence). V trimming: 4 bases; J trimming: 0 bases; junction bases outside the gene matches: 4. This CDR3 is CASSTGQGCSYEQYF. The CDR3 region has the DNA TGTGCCAGCAGCACGGGACAGGGGTGCTCCTACGAGCAGTACTTC.

This clonotype was detected ten times or more. The rearrangement joins TRBV12-3 or TRBV12-4 to TRBJ1-5; D not certain. There are 13 residues in the CDR3. V lost 3 bases and J lost 2, with 5 bases in between. The CDR3 DNA sequence: TGTGCCAGCAGTTTTAGGGGCAATCAGCCCCAGCATTTT. Its protein is CASSFRGNQPQHF.

To note about this clonotype: A much larger clone differs from this one at a single base, so this may be a read error. The chain joins TRBV6-5 to TRBJ1-2; D is perhaps TRBD1 (6 bases). The germline V gene has CDR1 MNHEY and CDR2 SVGAGI. Trimming shortened V by 5 bases and J by 8 bases, and 12 bases separated the two germline ends. This CDR3 has 12 residues. The CDR3 reads CASSRQGRGYTF. CDR3 DNA: TGTGCCAGCAGTAGGCAGGGGAGAGGCTACACCTTC.

This sequence joins TRBV20-1 and TRBJ1-4, with TRBD1 matching over 8 bases. CDR1 DFQATT and CDR2 SNEGSKA come from the germline V gene (reference sequence). The V and J ends lost 5 bases and 13 bases, in that order; junction bases with no gene match: 12. This CDR3 contains 13 residues. The CDR3 sequence is CSAFSGGASVLFF. DNA of the CDR3: TGCAGTGCTTTCTCAGGGGGCGCATCGGTACTGTTTTTT.

Turning to this clonotype: A read error may account for a junction end that differs from germline. The chain employs TRBV11-3 and TRBJ2-3; D is uncertain. The germline CDR1 and CDR2 sequences are SGHNT and YENEEA. This CDR3 is built from 15 residues. The CDR3 bases are TGTGCCAGCAGCCCTAACAGTAGGCACACAGTTACGCAGTATTTT. This sequence encodes CASSPNSRHTVTQYF.

In the case of this clonotype: One junction end disagrees with the germline gene, perhaps due to a read error. The V gene is TRBV4-1, the J gene TRBJ2-6; weak D call: TRBD2 (6 bases). This CDR3 contains 16 residues. CDR1 is MGHRA and CDR2 is YSYEKL in the germline V gene. CDR3 protein: CASSQDRRDWGQRPDF. The CDR3 region has the DNA TGCGCCAGCAGCCAAGATCGTAGGGACTGGGGCCAACGTCCTGATTTC.

The CDR3 reads CASSSSGRVSCGYTF. CDR3 bases: TGTGCCAGCAGCTCCTCAGGGAGGGTGAGCTGTGGTTACACCTTC. V usage is TRBV5-6 and J usage is TRBJ1-2, with D possibly being TRBD1 (5 bases). V was trimmed by 3 bases and J by 11 bases, leaving 23 bases between them. Germline V gene sequence: CDR1 SGHDT, CDR2 YYEEEE. This CDR3 contains 15 residues.

About this clonotype: The conserved closing phenylalanine or tryptophan is absent in this CDR3, likely reflecting a read error. The chain couples TRBV29-1 to TRBJ1-6; D is possibly TRBD1 (5 bases). The CDR3 is made up of 15 amino acids. The germline V and J ends were trimmed by 6 bases and 6 bases, with 18 bases remaining between them. Germline V gene sequence: CDR1 SQVTM, CDR2 ANQGSEA. The CDR3 loop reads CSVGTGTSTNSPLHS. The DNA of the CDR3 is TGCAGCGTAGGTACGGGGACGTCGACTAATTCACCCCTCCACTCT.

To note about this clonotype: Because the CDR3 is missing its conserved closing phenylalanine or tryptophan, this is likely a read error. The V and J genes are TRBV29-1 and TRBJ2-2, with D possibly being TRBD1 (6 bases). V lost 7 bases and J 2 bases, leaving 11 bases between the germline ends. Germline V gene lookup returns CDR1 SQVTM and CDR2 ANQGSEA. The CDR3 is made up of 13 amino acids. CDR3 in DNA: TGCAGCGCACGGACAGACAACACCGGGGAGCTGTTTCTT. Amino acids: CSARTDNTGELFL.

With regard to this clonotype: A much larger clone sits a single nucleotide away, making a read error possible. The chain is built from TRBV12-3 or TRBV12-4 and TRBJ2-1, with 7 bases identical to TRBD1. J was trimmed by 4 bases and V by 10 bases; bases with no gene match: 7. This CDR3 contains 13 residues. Here the CDR3 reads CANSLQGYNEQFF. The CDR3 nucleotides read TGTGCCAACAGCTTACAGGGGTACAATGAGCAGTTCTTC.

To note about this clonotype: Here the CDR3 omits its conserved ending phenylalanine or tryptophan, so a read error is the likely source. The chain uses TRBV11-2 and TRBJ2-3, with TRBD1 matching 10 bases. The CDR3 sequence is 19 residues long. Looked up from germline, CDR1 is SGHAT and CDR2 is FQNNGV. Trimming at V came to 4 bases and at J to 0 bases, leaving 13 bases not matched to a gene. Here the CDR3 reads CASSCLTGGETISTDTQYL. The CDR3 DNA follows: TGTGCCAGCAGCTGCCTGACAGGGGGCGAAACCATTAGCACAGATACGCAGTATTTA.

Concerning this clonotype itself: Germline and junction disagree at one end, which may indicate a read error. The CDR3, as DNA: TGTGCCAGCAGTGGACAGGTCGTGAACACTGAATCTCTCTTT. Translating it yields CASSGQVVNTESLF. V and J are TRBV6-1 and TRBJ1-1, with TRBD1 as a possible D gene (6 bases). CDR3 size: 14 residues. Looked up from germline, CDR1 is MNHNS and CDR2 is SASEGT.

This clonotype occurred a few times. CDR3 protein: CASSRDGTGGNQPQHF. DNA of the CDR3: TGTGCCAGTAGCAGGGACGGGACAGGGGGGAATCAGCCCCAGCATTTT. The chain combines TRBV19 with TRBJ1-5; 11 bases are a match to TRBD1. Germline CDR1 and CDR2: LNHDA and SQIVND (reference sequence). The CDR3 is made up of 16 amino acids. V was pared by 6 bases and J by 4 bases, with 8 bases of the junction left unmatched.

The chain uses TRBV11-1 and TRBJ2-1; no firm D call. V lost 1 base and J 7 bases, leaving 8 bases between the germline ends. Germline V CDR1 and CDR2: SGHAT, FQDESV (reference sequence). This CDR3 comprises 13 residues. The CDR3 loop reads CASSLGKDNEQFF. In DNA, the CDR3 is TGTGCCAGCAGCTTAGGCAAGGATAATGAGCAGTTCTTC.